Detailed here is one TCR beta chain. Authors' methods: Researchers report that nucleated cell counts were estimated from reference gene primer amplification. Data came from immunoSEQ multiplex PCR; TCRdb stores just in-frame clones and leaves some out. Clonal size and the V and J genes are those of that table, whereas D and trimming came from the DNA. The repertoire has approximately 100,000 clones, around 87% of them found once; the top ten carry approximately 31%. Germline V lookup: CDR1 SGHTA, CDR2 FQGNSA. Trimming cost V 3 bases and J 5 bases, with 13 bases left between them. The CDR3 length is 15 residues. The data originate from a study of blood T cell repertoires in COVID-19. Study information: The origin of the acute and convalescent COVID-19 samples was the United States, Italy and Spain. PBMCs, B-cell-depleted T cells, or T cells provided the cDNA or gDNA that made up the material.

This sequence originates from a woman older than 75 with acute or convalescent COVID-19. The chain has TRBV7-2 and TRBJ1-4, with D perhaps TRBD1 (5 bases). The sequencing sample was made of peripheral blood. Written as DNA, the CDR3 is TGTGCCAGCAGCTTTTTGGGCAGGGCCAATGAAAAACTGTTTTTT. Amino acids: CASSFLGRANEKLFF.